Each of the 4 T cell receptor beta chains below was sequenced from the same sample in a study of cytomegalovirus exposure and HLA in healthy donors. Primers for the PCR totalled 60 Vbeta and 13 Jbeta. The table came from immunoSEQ multiplex PCR; TCRdb's copy has only in-frame clones and leaves some out. The sample carries over 150,000 clones, around four fifths recorded once. Sample: PBMCs. These receptors all stem from a girl aged 10-17 years in good health and CMV-seropositive.

This chain uses TRBV4-1 with TRBJ2-5, with D perhaps matching TRBD1 (7 bases). The J call could be wrong; TRBJ2-7 is a better fit for the DNA end. CDR3 length equals 16 residues. CDR1 MGHRA and CDR2 YSYEKL come from the germline V gene. CDR3 protein: CASSPAGTGTVYEQYF. In DNA form, the CDR3 reads TGCGCCAGCAGCCCCGCGGGAACAGGGACAGTCTACGAGCAGTACTTC.

This clone appeared a few times. This chain uses TRBV19 with TRBJ1-3; 9 bases match TRBD1. Germline V lookup: CDR1 LNHDA, CDR2 SQIVND (reference sequence). This CDR3 region has 15 residues. Trimming at V came to 6 bases and at J to 0 bases, leaving 3 bases not matched to a gene. CDR3 loop: CASRPTGGSGNTIYF. The DNA of the CDR3 is TGTGCCAGTAGGCCGACAGGGGGCTCTGGAAACACCATATATTTT.

The V and J genes are TRBV19 and TRBJ1-2, with a weak D call TRBD1 (6 bases). The V end was cut by 2 bases, the J end by 2 bases, with 12 bases between. CDR1 and CDR2 from the germline V gene are LNHDA and SQIVND (reference sequence). CDR3 length: 15 residues. The CDR3 nucleotides read TGTGCCAGTAGTATATGGGGGCAAGGCAACTATGGCTACACCTTC. It codes for CASSIWGQGNYGYTF.

The rearrangement uses TRBV5-1 and TRBJ2-3, with D perhaps TRBD2 (5 bases). Germline lookup yields CDR1 SGHRS and CDR2 YFSETQ. The CDR3 contains 12 residues. Trimming took off 5 bases at V and 4 bases at J, with 8 bases between the two ends. The DNA for the CDR3 is TGCGCCAGCAGGGGCGGGTCAGATACGCAGTATTTT. It yields the protein CASRGGSDTQYF.